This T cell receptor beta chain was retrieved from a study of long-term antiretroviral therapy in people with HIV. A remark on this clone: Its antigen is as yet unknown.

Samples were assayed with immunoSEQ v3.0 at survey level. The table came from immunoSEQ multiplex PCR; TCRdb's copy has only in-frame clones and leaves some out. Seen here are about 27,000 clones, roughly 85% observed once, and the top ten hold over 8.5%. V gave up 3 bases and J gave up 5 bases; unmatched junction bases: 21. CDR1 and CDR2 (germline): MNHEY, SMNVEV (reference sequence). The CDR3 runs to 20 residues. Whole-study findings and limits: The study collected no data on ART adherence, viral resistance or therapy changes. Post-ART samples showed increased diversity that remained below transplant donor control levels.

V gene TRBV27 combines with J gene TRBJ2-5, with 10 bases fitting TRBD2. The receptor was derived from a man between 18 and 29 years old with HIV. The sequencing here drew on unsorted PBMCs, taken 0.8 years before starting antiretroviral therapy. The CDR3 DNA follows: TGTGCCAGCAGTTTGGGTGGGGCCAGGTTGGCTAGCGGGGGCAGCGAGACCCAGTACTTC. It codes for CASSLGGARLASGGSETQYF.